The entry below describes one T cell receptor (beta chain). This CDR3 has 18 amino acids. Unmatched junction bases numbered 9, after V lost 2 bases and J lost 1 base. The donors were all European-descended. From thawed PBMCs, CD4+ T cells were purified by negative selection. Some clones are missing from TCRdb's copy, which holds only in-frame ones; the method was immunoSEQ multiplex PCR. The sample shows 20,000 to 25,000 clones, 90% to 95% of them seen only once. The data are from a study of untreated major depressive disorder. The TCR was taken from a man between 25 and 39 years old in good health. The chain uses TRBV23-1 and TRBJ1-5, with TRBD1 matching over 9 bases. TRBV23-1 is reported as an ORF; its role is uncertain. Sample: CD4+ T cells from PBMCs. CDR3 region: CASSQRSQGAKSNQPQHF. The CDR3 nucleotides read TGCGCCAGCAGTCAACGATCACAGGGGGCGAAGAGCAATCAGCCCCAGCATTTT.